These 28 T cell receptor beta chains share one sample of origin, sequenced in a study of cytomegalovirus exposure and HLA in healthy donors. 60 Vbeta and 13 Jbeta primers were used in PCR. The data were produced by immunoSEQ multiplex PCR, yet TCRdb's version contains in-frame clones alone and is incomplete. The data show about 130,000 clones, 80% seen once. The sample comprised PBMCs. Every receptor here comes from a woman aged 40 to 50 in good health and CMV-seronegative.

The chain's CDR3 is CASSQDTPGLVGGQNTGELFF. CDR3 in DNA: TGTGCCAGCAGCCAAGACACACCGGGACTAGTGGGGGGGCAGAACACCGGGGAGCTGTTTTTT. The rearrangement links TRBV7-6 to TRBJ2-2, with 8 bases lining up with TRBD2. This CDR3 has 21 amino acids. J was trimmed by 1 base and V by 5 bases; bases with no gene match: 21. Per the germline V gene, CDR1 is SGHVS and CDR2 is FNYEAQ.

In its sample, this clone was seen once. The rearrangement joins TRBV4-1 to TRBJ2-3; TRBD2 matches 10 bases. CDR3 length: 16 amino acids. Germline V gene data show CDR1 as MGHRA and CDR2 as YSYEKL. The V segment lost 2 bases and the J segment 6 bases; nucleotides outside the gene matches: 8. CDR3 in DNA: TGCGCCAGCAGCCAACAGTCTAGCGGGAGTCGGGATACGCAGTATTTT. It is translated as CASSQQSSGSRDTQYF.

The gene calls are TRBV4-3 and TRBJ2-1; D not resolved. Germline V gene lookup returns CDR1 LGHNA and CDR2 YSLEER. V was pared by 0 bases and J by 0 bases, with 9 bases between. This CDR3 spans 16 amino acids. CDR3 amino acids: CASSQDTVSSYNEQFF. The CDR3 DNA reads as TGCGCCAGCAGCCAAGATACAGTAAGCTCCTACAATGAGCAGTTCTTC.

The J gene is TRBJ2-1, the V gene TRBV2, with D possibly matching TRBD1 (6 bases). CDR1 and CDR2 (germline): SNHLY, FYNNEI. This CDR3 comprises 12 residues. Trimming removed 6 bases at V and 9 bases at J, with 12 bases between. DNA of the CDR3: TGTGCCAGCAGCGGAAACAGGGTTGAGCAGTTCTTC. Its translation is CASSGNRVEQFF.

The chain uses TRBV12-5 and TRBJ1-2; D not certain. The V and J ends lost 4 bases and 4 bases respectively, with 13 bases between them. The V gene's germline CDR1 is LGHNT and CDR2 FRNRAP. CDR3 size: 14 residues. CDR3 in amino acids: CASGYSAPAYGYTF. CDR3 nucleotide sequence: TGTGCTAGTGGTTACTCTGCCCCTGCCTATGGCTACACCTTC.

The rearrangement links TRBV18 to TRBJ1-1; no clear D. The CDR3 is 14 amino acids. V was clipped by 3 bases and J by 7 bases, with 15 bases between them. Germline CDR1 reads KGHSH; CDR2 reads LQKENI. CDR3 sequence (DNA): TGTGCCAGCTCACCGTATCAGGTAGATGGTGAAGCTTTCTTT. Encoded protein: CASSPYQVDGEAFF.

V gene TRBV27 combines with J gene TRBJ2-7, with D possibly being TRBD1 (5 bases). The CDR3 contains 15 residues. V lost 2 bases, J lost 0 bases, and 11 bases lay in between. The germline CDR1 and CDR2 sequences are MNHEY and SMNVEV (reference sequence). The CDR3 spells CASSLRGGDSYEQYF. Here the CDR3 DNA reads TGTGCCAGCAGTTTAAGGGGTGGGGACTCCTACGAGCAGTACTTC.

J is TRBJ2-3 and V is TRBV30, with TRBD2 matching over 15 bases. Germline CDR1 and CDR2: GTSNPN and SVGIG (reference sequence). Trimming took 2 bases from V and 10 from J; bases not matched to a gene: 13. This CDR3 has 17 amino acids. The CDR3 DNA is TGTGCCTGGAGTACTTCCCCCGGGACTAGCGGGGGGCACCCGCAGTATTTT. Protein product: CAWSTSPGTSGGHPQYF.

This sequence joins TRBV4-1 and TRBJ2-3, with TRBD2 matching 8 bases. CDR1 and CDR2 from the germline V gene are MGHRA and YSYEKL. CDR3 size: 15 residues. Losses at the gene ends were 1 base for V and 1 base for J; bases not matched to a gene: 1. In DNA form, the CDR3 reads TGCGCCAGCAGCCAAGTTAGCGGGGGCACAGATACGCAGTATTTT. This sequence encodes CASSQVSGGTDTQYF.

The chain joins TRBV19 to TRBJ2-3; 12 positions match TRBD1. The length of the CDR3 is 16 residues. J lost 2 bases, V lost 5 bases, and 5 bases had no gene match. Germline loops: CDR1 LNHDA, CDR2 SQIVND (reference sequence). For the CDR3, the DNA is TGTGCCAGTAGTCCCGCGGGACAGGGGGCCACAGATACGCAGTATTTT. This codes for CASSPAGQGATDTQYF.

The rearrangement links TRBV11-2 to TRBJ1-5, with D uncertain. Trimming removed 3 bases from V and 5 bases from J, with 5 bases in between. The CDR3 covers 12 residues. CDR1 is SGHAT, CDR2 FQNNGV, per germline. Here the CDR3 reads CASSFGDQPQHF. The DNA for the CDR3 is TGTGCCAGCAGCTTCGGGGATCAGCCCCAGCATTTT.

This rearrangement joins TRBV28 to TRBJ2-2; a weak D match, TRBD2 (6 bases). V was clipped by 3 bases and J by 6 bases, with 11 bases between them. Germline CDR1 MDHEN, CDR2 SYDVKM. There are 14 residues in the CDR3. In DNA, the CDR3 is TGTGCCAGCAGTTTCGGGACTTTCCCCGGGGAGCTGTTTTTT. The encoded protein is CASSFGTFPGELFF. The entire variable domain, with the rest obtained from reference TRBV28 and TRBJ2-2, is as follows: DVKVTQSSRYLVKRTGEKVFLECVQDMDHENMFWYRQDPGLGLRLIYFSYDVKMKEKGDIPEGYSVSREKKERFSLILESASTNQTSMYLCASSFGTFPGELFFGEGSRLTVL.

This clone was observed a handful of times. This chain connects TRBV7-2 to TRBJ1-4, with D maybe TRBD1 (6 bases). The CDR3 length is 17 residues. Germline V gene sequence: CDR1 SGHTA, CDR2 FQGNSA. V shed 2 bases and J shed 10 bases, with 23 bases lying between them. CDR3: CASSLSKPGQTAGKLFF. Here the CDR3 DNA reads TGTGCCAGCAGCTTATCCAAACCCGGACAGACGGCAGGAAAACTGTTTTTT.

The CDR3 region has the DNA TGTGCCAGCAGCTCAGCGGGGGGTCGGTACGAGCAGTACTTC. Amino acids: CASSSAGGRYEQYF. The gene calls are TRBV7-6 and TRBJ2-7; 9 positions agree with TRBD2. Trimming at V came to 4 bases and at J to 4 bases, leaving 5 bases not matched to a gene. The CDR3 loop spans 14 amino acids. Germline V CDR1 and CDR2: SGHVS, FNYEAQ. Variable domain in full (rest from reference TRBV7-6 and TRBJ2-7): GAGVSQSPRYKVTKRGQDVALRCDPISGHVSLYWYRQALGQGPEFLTYFNYEAQQDKSGLPNDRFSAERPEGSISTLTIQRTEQRDSAMYRCASSSAGGRYEQYFGPGTRLTVT.

CDR3: CASSQGDRAGQPQHF. The CDR3 DNA is TGCGCCAGCAGCCAAGGGGACAGGGCGGGTCAGCCCCAGCATTTT. This chain joins TRBV4-3 and TRBJ1-5; 9 bases align to TRBD1. The junction had 4 bases not matched to a gene; V was cut back by 1 base and J by 6 bases. This CDR3 is built from 15 residues. Germline V gives CDR1 LGHNA, CDR2 YSLEER.

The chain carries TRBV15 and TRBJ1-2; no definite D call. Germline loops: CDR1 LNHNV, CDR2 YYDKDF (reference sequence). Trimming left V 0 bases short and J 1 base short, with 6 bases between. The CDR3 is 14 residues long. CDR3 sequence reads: CATSREGVNYGYTF. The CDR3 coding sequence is TGTGCCACCAGCAGAGAGGGAGTTAACTATGGCTACACCTTC.

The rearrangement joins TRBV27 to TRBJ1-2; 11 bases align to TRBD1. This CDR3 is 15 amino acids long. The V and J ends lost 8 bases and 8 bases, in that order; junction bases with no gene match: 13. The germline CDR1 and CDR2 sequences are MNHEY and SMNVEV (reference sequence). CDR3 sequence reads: CASGDGTGGLRGYTF. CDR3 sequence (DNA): TGTGCCAGCGGAGACGGGACAGGGGGTTTGCGGGGCTACACCTTC.

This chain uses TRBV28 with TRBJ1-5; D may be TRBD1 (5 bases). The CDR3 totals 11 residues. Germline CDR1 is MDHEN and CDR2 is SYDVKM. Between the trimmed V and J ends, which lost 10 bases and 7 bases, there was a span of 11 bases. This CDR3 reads CATRRGQPQHF. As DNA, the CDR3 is TGTGCCACCCGCCGGGGGCAGCCCCAGCATTTT.

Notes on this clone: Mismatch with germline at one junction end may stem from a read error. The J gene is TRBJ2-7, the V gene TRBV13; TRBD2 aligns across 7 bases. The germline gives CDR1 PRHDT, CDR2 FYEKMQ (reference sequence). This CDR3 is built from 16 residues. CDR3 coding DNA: TGTGCCCGCAGCTCAAAGACCCCAGCGGGGTCCTACGAGCAGTACTTC. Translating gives CARSSKTPAGSYEQYF. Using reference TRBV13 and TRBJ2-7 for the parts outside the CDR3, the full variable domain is AAGVIQSPRHLIKEKRETATLKCYPIPRHDTVYWYQQGPGQDPQFLISFYEKMQSDKGSIPDRFSAQQFSDYHSELNMSSLELGDSALYFCARSSKTPAGSYEQYFGPGTRLTVT.

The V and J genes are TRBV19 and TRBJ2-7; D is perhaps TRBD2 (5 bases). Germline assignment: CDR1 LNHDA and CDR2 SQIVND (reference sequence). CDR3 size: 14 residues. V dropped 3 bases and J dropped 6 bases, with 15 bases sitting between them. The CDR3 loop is CASSISGIPGEQYF. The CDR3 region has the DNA TGTGCCAGTAGTATTTCCGGGATACCTGGCGAGCAGTACTTC.

CDR3 region: CASSLWESLGEQYF. The CDR3 nucleotides are TGTGCCAGCAGCCTCTGGGAGAGCCTGGGAGAGCAGTACTTC. The gene calls are TRBV28 and TRBJ2-5; the D gene is possibly TRBD2 (5 bases). V lost 6 bases and J 11 bases, leaving 22 bases between the germline ends. The CDR3 extends over 14 amino acids. Germline V gene lookup returns CDR1 MDHEN and CDR2 SYDVKM.

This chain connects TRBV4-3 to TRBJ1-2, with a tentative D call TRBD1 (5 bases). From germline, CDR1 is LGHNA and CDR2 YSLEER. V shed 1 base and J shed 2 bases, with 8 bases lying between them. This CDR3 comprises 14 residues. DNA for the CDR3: TGCGCCAGCAGCCAAGGTGACAGCAACTATGGCTACACCTTC. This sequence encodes CASSQGDSNYGYTF.

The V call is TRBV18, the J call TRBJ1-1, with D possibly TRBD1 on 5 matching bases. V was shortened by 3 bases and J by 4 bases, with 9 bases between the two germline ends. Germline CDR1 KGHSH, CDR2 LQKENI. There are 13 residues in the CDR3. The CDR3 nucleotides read TGTGCCAGCTCACCCGAGCAGGGCACTGAAGCTTTCTTT. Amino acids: CASSPEQGTEAFF. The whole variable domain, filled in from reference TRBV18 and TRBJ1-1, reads NAGVMQNPRHLVRRRGQEARLRCSPMKGHSHVYWYRQLPEEGLKFMVYLQKENIIDESGMPKERFSAEFPKEGPSILRIQQVVRGDSAAYFCASSPEQGTEAFFGQGTRLTVV.

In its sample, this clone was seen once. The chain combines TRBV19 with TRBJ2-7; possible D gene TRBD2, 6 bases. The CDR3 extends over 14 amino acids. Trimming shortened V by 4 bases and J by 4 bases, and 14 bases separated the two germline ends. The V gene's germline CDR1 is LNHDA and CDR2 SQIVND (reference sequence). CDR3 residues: CASSKTSVVYEQYF. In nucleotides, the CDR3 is TGTGCCAGTAGTAAGACTAGTGTTGTGTACGAGCAGTACTTC.

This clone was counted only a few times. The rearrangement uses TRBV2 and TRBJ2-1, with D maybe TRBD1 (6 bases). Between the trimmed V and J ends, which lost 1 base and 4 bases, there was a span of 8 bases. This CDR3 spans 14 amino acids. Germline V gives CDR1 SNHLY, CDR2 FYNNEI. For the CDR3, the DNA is TGTGCCAGCAGTGAAGGGACAGAATACAATGAGCAGTTCTTC. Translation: CASSEGTEYNEQFF. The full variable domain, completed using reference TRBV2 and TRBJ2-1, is EPEVTQTPSHQVTQMGQEVILRCVPISNHLYFYWYRQILGQKVEFLVSFYNNEISEKSEIFDDQFSVERPDGSNFTLKIRSTKLEDSAMYFCASSEGTEYNEQFFGPGTRLTVL.

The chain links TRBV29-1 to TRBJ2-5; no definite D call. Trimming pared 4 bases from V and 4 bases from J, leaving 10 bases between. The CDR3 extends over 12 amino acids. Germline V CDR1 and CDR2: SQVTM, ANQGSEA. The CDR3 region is CSVGPVLETQYF. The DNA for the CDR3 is TGCAGCGTTGGGCCAGTTTTAGAGACCCAGTACTTC.

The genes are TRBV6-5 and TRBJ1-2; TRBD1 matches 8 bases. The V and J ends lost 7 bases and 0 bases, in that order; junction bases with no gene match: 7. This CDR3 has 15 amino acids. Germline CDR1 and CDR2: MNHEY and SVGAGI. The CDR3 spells CASTKGTGANYGYTF. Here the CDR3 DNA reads TGTGCCAGCACGAAAGGGACAGGAGCTAACTATGGCTACACCTTC.

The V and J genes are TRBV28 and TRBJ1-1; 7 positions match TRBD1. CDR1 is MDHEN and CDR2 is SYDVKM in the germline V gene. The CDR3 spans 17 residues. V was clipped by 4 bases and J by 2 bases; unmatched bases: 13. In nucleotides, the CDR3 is TGTGCCAGCAGTTCTCGTCTGTCCGGGACAGTTAACACTGAAGCTTTCTTT. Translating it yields CASSSRLSGTVNTEAFF.